This entry describes one TCR beta chain. This entry belongs to a study of control samples from healthy donors and cancer patients. Germline CDR1 is SGHDN and CDR2 is FVKESK. The CDR3 is 12 residues long. J gave up 7 bases and V 4 bases, and 3 bases lay outside the gene matches. Profiling relied on immunoSEQ multiplex PCR, and the TCRdb table lists in-frame clones only, not all of them. This sample yields around 130,000 clones, of which about 88% are seen a single time; 3.2% belongs to the top ten. The TCR comes from a man between 50 and 59 years old in good health. The chain couples TRBV14 to TRBJ2-5, with 7 positions matching TRBD2. Sequenced material: blood. CDR3 residues: CASSPGLWTQYF. CDR3 sequence (DNA): TGTGCCAGCAGCCCGGGACTATGGACCCAGTACTTC.